The 26 T cell receptor beta chains listed next were all sequenced from one sample in a study of T cell responses to AZD1222 COVID-19 vaccine. Measured with immunoSEQ multiplex PCR; TCRdb has only the in-frame clones, and not every one. The profile shows about 140,000 clones, 88% of them singletons. The material sequenced was peripheral blood, taken 28 days after the second AZD1222 dose. These receptors were taken from an adult who received the AZD1222 COVID-19 vaccine.

This chain connects TRBV4-1 to TRBJ1-5; no reliable D call. Germline values: CDR1 MGHRA, CDR2 YSYEKL. Trimming cost V 1 base and J 3 bases, with 10 bases left between them. This CDR3 region has 15 residues. The DNA of the CDR3 is TGCGCCAGCAGCCAAGGGGCCTCCCCCAATCAGCCCCAGCATTTT. It translates to CASSQGASPNQPQHF.

The chain joins TRBV5-1 to TRBJ2-3; 8 bases match TRBD1. This CDR3 has 15 amino acids. Germline V lookup: CDR1 SGHRS, CDR2 YFSETQ. V was pared by 4 bases and J by 4 bases, with 8 bases of the junction left unmatched. Written as DNA, the CDR3 is TGCGCCAGCAGCGGCTTTGGACAGGGCTCAGATACGCAGTATTTT. Protein product: CASSGFGQGSDTQYF. The full variable domain, completed using reference TRBV5-1 and TRBJ2-3, is KAGVTQTPRYLIKTRGQQVTLSCSPISGHRSVSWYQQTPGQGLQFLFEYFSETQRNKGNFPGRFSGRQFSNSRSEMNVSTLELGDSALYLCASSGFGQGSDTQYFGPGTRLTVL.

J is TRBJ1-1 and V is TRBV18, with unresolved D. CDR3 length: 16 residues. Germline V CDR1 and CDR2: KGHSH, LQKENI. V lost 4 bases to trimming and J lost 0 bases, with 15 bases between them. The CDR3 region is CASSRTQVRMNTEAFF. In DNA, the CDR3 is TGTGCCAGCTCACGTACCCAGGTGCGGATGAACACTGAAGCTTTCTTT.

The rearrangement uses TRBV6-5 and TRBJ2-7, with TRBD1 matching over 9 bases. The CDR3 covers 15 residues. V lost 5 bases and J lost 13; bases outside the gene matches: 18. Looked up from germline, CDR1 is MNHEY and CDR2 is SVGAGI. CDR3 DNA: TGTGCCAGCAGTCCCCAGGTCCCGGGACAGGGAATTGTTTACTTC. Its protein is CASSPQVPGQGIVYF.

The CDR3 spells CASSDRGGNQPQHF. The DNA of the CDR3 is TGTGCCAGCAGTGATAGGGGGGGCAATCAGCCCCAGCATTTT. The J gene is TRBJ1-5, the V gene TRBV2; perhaps TRBD1 as D (6 bases). Germline V gene lookup returns CDR1 SNHLY and CDR2 FYNNEI. V was clipped by 3 bases and J by 2 bases, with 8 bases between them. This CDR3 has 14 residues.

The rearrangement joins TRBV19 to TRBJ1-5, with D possibly being TRBD1 (5 bases). V shed 2 bases and J shed 3 bases, with 11 bases lying between them. The CDR3 contains 15 residues. Germline CDR1 and CDR2: LNHDA and SQIVND (reference sequence). The CDR3 DNA sequence: TGTGCCAGTAGTATAAGCAGGGACTACAATCAGCCCCAGCATTTT. Residues: CASSISRDYNQPQHF.

The chain uses TRBV19 and TRBJ2-7, with D tentatively TRBD2 (5 bases). The germline V and J ends were trimmed by 5 bases and 1 base, with 12 bases remaining between them. Germline CDR1 and CDR2: LNHDA and SQIVND (reference sequence). The CDR3 loop spans 14 amino acids. The CDR3 region has the DNA TGTGCCAGTAGTTATGCCGGGAATTCCTACGAGCAGTACTTC. Translated, it gives CASSYAGNSYEQYF.

The chain uses TRBV29-1 and TRBJ2-3; no reliable D call. This CDR3 has 13 amino acids. V lost 4 bases and J lost 1, with 9 bases in between. The germline gives CDR1 SQVTM, CDR2 ANQGSEA. The CDR3 region has the DNA TGCAGCGTTGTTGTGACGGGCACAGATACGCAGTATTTT. This sequence encodes CSVVVTGTDTQYF.

The chain is built from TRBV28 and TRBJ2-7; 11 nucleotides match TRBD2. Unmatched junction bases numbered 11, after V lost 6 bases and J lost 7 bases. The CDR3 contains 15 residues. CDR1 is MDHEN, CDR2 SYDVKM, per germline. The CDR3 bases are TGTGCCAGCAGATTTACTAGCGGGGGCCCCAAGGAGCAGTACTTC. Protein sequence: CASRFTSGGPKEQYF.

A single count supports this clone. The chain couples TRBV24-1 to TRBJ1-2; no clear D gene. Trimming removed 5 bases at V and 4 bases at J, with 16 bases between. The CDR3 totals 15 residues. Per germline, CDR1 KGHDR and CDR2 SFDVKD. DNA of the CDR3: TGTGCCACCAGTGCGTCCCCCGGGGAGGGCTATGGCTACACCTTC. Translating it yields CATSASPGEGYGYTF.

CDR3 in DNA: TGTGCCAGCAGCCAAAGGCACCCTAATGAAAAACTGTTTTTT. Its translation: CASSQRHPNEKLFF. This rearrangement joins TRBV4-2 to TRBJ1-4; D is ambiguous. Trimming pared 2 bases from V and 3 bases from J, leaving 7 bases between. Germline lookup yields CDR1 LGHNA and CDR2 YNFKEQ. The CDR3 is 14 amino acids.

The V call is TRBV18, the J call TRBJ2-7, with TRBD2 matching over 10 bases. V lost 6 bases and J lost 6; bases outside the gene matches: 14. There are 16 residues in the CDR3. The germline V gene encodes CDR1 KGHSH and CDR2 LQKENI. In DNA, the CDR3 is TGTGCCAGCTCGCCCCCCTCTAGCGGGAGTTCCCTCGAGCAGTACTTC. Translating it yields CASSPPSSGSSLEQYF.

This chain uses TRBV5-1 with TRBJ2-7, with 11 bases lining up with TRBD2. CDR3 length: 16 amino acids. After removal of 4 bases from V and 2 bases from J, the junction contained 8 bases not matched to a gene. CDR1 SGHRS and CDR2 YFSETQ come from the germline V gene. Written as DNA, the CDR3 is TGCGCCAGCAGCGCCCAGACTAGCGGGGCCACCTACGAGCAGTACTTC. It specifies CASSAQTSGATYEQYF.

The chain joins TRBV28 to TRBJ2-7; unclear D gene. This CDR3 has 15 amino acids. CDR1 is MDHEN, CDR2 SYDVKM, per germline. Trimming removed 3 bases at V and 2 bases at J, with 14 bases between. CDR3 protein: CASSFRARRAYEQYF. The CDR3 DNA sequence: TGTGCCAGCAGTTTTAGAGCGAGACGGGCCTACGAGCAGTACTTC.

This chain uses TRBV14 with TRBJ2-2; D remains ambiguous. Deletions cut 4 bases from V and 0 bases from J, with 9 bases between. This CDR3 is 15 amino acids long. From germline, CDR1 is SGHDN and CDR2 FVKESK. The CDR3 sequence: CASSRVGTNTGELFF. CDR3 nucleotides: TGTGCCAGCAGCCGGGTGGGGACGAACACCGGGGAGCTGTTTTTT. The full variable domain, completed using reference TRBV14 and TRBJ2-2, is EAGVTQFPSHSVIEKGQTVTLRCDPISGHDNLYWYRRVMGKEIKFLLHFVKESKQDESGMPNNRFLAERTGGTYSTLKVQPAELEDSGVYFCASSRVGTNTGELFFGEGSRLTVL.

This clone appeared once. The V gene is TRBV29-1, the J gene TRBJ2-2, with TRBD2 matching over 7 bases. The CDR3 consists of 13 residues. Germline V gives CDR1 SQVTM, CDR2 ANQGSEA. V shed 6 bases, J shed 1 base, and the junction held 2 bases outside the gene matches. The DNA of the CDR3 is TGCAGCGTGGGGGAGGGGAACACCGGGGAGCTGTTTTTT. Translating gives CSVGEGNTGELFF.

This chain links TRBV11-2 with TRBJ1-2; D not certain. V lost 6 bases to trimming and J lost 0 bases, with 8 bases between them. CDR3 length equals 13 residues. CDR1 is SGHAT, CDR2 FQNNGV, per germline. Here the CDR3 reads CASSWVTNYGYTF. In DNA, the CDR3 is TGTGCCAGCAGTTGGGTTACTAACTATGGCTACACCTTC.

The chain is built from TRBV19 and TRBJ1-6; D not resolved. Trimming removed 2 bases at V and 10 bases at J, with 6 bases between. From germline, CDR1 is LNHDA and CDR2 SQIVND (reference sequence). The CDR3 covers 12 residues. CDR3 protein: CASSIISSPLHF. CDR3 bases: TGTGCCAGTAGTATAATATCGTCACCCCTCCACTTT.

J is TRBJ2-1 and V is TRBV20-1, with D perhaps being TRBD1 or TRBD2 (6 bases each). Trimming stripped 3 bases from V and 9 bases from J, with 9 bases between. The length of the CDR3 is 11 residues. Germline values: CDR1 DFQATT, CDR2 SNEGSKA (reference sequence). The CDR3 nucleotides read TGCAGTGCTAGTGGGGGGCGTGAGCAGTTCTTC. It codes for CSASGGREQFF.

The chain carries TRBV18 and TRBJ2-2; no reliable D call. Trimming took 3 bases from V and 3 from J, leaving 8 bases between them. CDR3 length: 14 residues. Germline assignment: CDR1 KGHSH and CDR2 LQKENI. The CDR3 coding sequence is TGTGCCAGCTCACCGTGGCTTGACACCGGGGAGCTGTTTTTT. As protein: CASSPWLDTGELFF.

This clone has a handful of counts. J is TRBJ1-2 and V is TRBV3-1 (or the pseudogene TRBV3-2); 7 positions agree with TRBD1. This CDR3 comprises 15 residues. V lost 6 bases to trimming and J lost 4 bases; unmatched junction nucleotides: 11. Per the germline V gene, CDR1 is LGHDT and CDR2 is YNNKEL (reference sequence). CDR3 nucleotide sequence: TGTGCCAGCAGTCCAGGCAACAGGGGTTCCTATGGCTACACCTTC. Protein: CASSPGNRGSYGYTF.

The chain links TRBV7-3 to TRBJ2-2; 9 positions agree with TRBD2. The CDR3 extends over 17 amino acids. Per the germline V gene, CDR1 is SGHTA and CDR2 is FQGTGA. Trimming took 4 bases from V and 3 from J; bases not matched to a gene: 9. Here the CDR3 reads CASSSPRGGSDTGELFF. CDR3 coding DNA: TGTGCCAGCAGCTCCCCGCGGGGGGGAAGCGACACCGGGGAGCTGTTTTTT.

The chain couples TRBV30 to TRBJ2-1; possible D gene TRBD2, 6 bases. This CDR3 comprises 14 residues. Trimming took off 0 bases at V and 4 bases at J, with 10 bases between the two ends. CDR1 GTSNPN and CDR2 SVGIG come from the germline V gene (reference sequence). For the CDR3, the DNA is TGTGCCTGGAGTGTACGGAGGGATTACAATGAGCAGTTCTTC. This encodes CAWSVRRDYNEQFF.

V usage is TRBV7-9 and J usage is TRBJ2-1; 8 bases align to TRBD2. Germline V lookup: CDR1 SEHNR, CDR2 FQNEAQ (reference sequence). CDR3 length equals 14 residues. Trimming removed 5 bases from V and 2 bases from J; junction bases left unmatched: 2. CDR3 loop: CASSPSGPYNEQFF. Here the CDR3 DNA reads TGTGCCAGCAGCCCTAGCGGGCCCTACAATGAGCAGTTCTTC.

This chain connects TRBV5-1 to TRBJ2-1, with D possibly matching TRBD2 (6 bases). The ends were cut back, 1 base at V and 3 bases at J, with 17 bases in the middle. The V gene's germline CDR1 is SGHRS and CDR2 YFSETQ. The CDR3 is 17 amino acids. CDR3 region: CASSLFGGRADYNEQFF. CDR3 sequence (DNA): TGCGCCAGCAGCTTGTTTGGGGGGAGAGCAGACTACAATGAGCAGTTCTTC. Full variable domain (missing parts from reference TRBV5-1 and TRBJ2-1): KAGVTQTPRYLIKTRGQQVTLSCSPISGHRSVSWYQQTPGQGLQFLFEYFSETQRNKGNFPGRFSGRQFSNSRSEMNVSTLELGDSALYLCASSLFGGRADYNEQFFGPGTRLTVL.

The rearrangement joins TRBV30 to TRBJ2-5; D is uncertain. Germline CDR1 reads GTSNPN; CDR2 reads SVGIG (reference sequence). The CDR3 runs 13 residues. Trimming took 0 bases from V and 1 from J, leaving 6 bases between them. CDR3 sequence reads: CAWSVIVQETQYF. The CDR3 DNA reads TGTGCCTGGAGTGTAATAGTCCAAGAGACCCAGTACTTC.